The 16 T cell receptor beta chains below come from one sample, sequenced in a study of identical twins (dated by TCRdb to the mid-2010s). Libraries came from 5' RACE. TCRdb shows the sequencer as Illumina HiSeq 2000. TCRdb reran the public reads through fastp at Q25 and MiXCR, keeping productive beta chains. Duplicate CDR3 protein sequences are folded into a single record with the most common DNA and genes. Present in this sample are around 200,000 distinct CDR3 sequences, roughly 10% of which were seen just once. Around 5.1% of the sample belongs to the ten largest clones. Sample: memory (CD45RO+) T cells sorted from blood. The cell subset or site label, as the study defines it: CD45RO+ enriched T cells. The receptors were gathered from a woman between 18 and 29 years old in good health.

This clonotype was detected ten times or more. The V call is TRBV12-3 or TRBV12-4, the J call TRBJ2-1, with D possibly TRBD2 on 6 matching bases. The ends were cut back, 7 bases at V and 0 bases at J, with 13 bases in the middle. This CDR3 has 15 amino acids. The CDR3 region is CASTPGVSSYNEQFF. Written as DNA, the CDR3 is TGTGCCAGCACCCCGGGGGTGAGCTCCTACAATGAGCAGTTCTTC.

This clonotype has only a few counts. The CDR3 nucleotides are TGTGCCAGCACAGCGGGAACCTCCTACGAGCAGTACTTC. Translation: CASTAGTSYEQYF. The rearrangement links TRBV6-6 to TRBJ2-7; 7 bases fit TRBD2. After removal of 7 bases from V and 0 bases from J, the junction contained 3 bases not matched to a gene. The CDR3 length is 13 residues. Germline values: CDR1 MNHNY, CDR2 SVGAGI (reference sequence).

This clonotype was observed a handful of times. The DNA of the CDR3 is TGCAGCGTTCGGTGGCAGAGCAACGAGCAGTACTTC. Protein sequence: CSVRWQSNEQYF. V and J are TRBV29-1 and TRBJ2-7; D is uncertain. Germline-derived CDR1 and CDR2 are SQVTM and ANQGSEA. CDR3 length: 12 amino acids. The V gene lost 5 bases and the J gene lost 5 bases, with 13 bases spanning the gap.

This clonotype was seen more than once but under ten times. The chain joins TRBV12-3 or TRBV12-4 to TRBJ2-7; D assignment may be TRBD1 or TRBD2 (5 bases each). The ends were cut back, 7 bases at V and 6 bases at J, with 13 bases in the middle. The CDR3 has 12 amino acids. The CDR3 bases are TGTGCCAGCACCGGGGACGTGGGCGAGCAGTACTTC. Amino acid sequence: CASTGDVGEQYF.

This clonotype came up a few times. The chain carries TRBV7-2 and TRBJ2-2; D possibly corresponds to TRBD2 (5 bases). The CDR3 consists of 15 residues. Germline CDR1 is SGHTA and CDR2 is FQGNSA. V was shortened by 1 base and J by 7 bases, with 13 bases between the two germline ends. The chain's CDR3 is CASSLGGSAGGELFF. The DNA for the CDR3 is TGTGCCAGCAGCTTAGGAGGGAGTGCAGGCGGGGAGCTGTTTTTT.

In this sample, this clonotype turned up a few times. V usage is TRBV5-1 and J usage is TRBJ1-6; D gene uncertain. From germline, CDR1 is SGHRS and CDR2 YFSETQ. The CDR3 has 16 amino acids. Trimming left V 2 bases short and J 4 bases short, with 13 bases between. The CDR3 spells CASSLNWLSYNSPLHF. For the CDR3, the DNA is TGCGCCAGCAGCTTAAATTGGCTTTCGTATAATTCACCCCTCCACTTT.

This clonotype was seen only a few times. V gene TRBV11-2 combines with J gene TRBJ2-5; TRBD2 aligns across 11 bases. This CDR3 is 13 amino acids long. Germline CDR1 and CDR2: SGHAT and FQNNGV. Losses at the gene ends were 5 bases for V and 4 bases for J; bases not matched to a gene: 0. The CDR3, as DNA: TGTGCCAGCAGCGGACTAGCGGGAGAGACCCAGTACTTC. This encodes CASSGLAGETQYF.

The rearrangement joins TRBV15 to TRBJ1-2; D unclear. This CDR3 region has 14 residues. Trimming took 3 bases from V and 2 from J, leaving 10 bases between them. Germline V gene sequence: CDR1 LNHNV, CDR2 YYDKDF (reference sequence). The DNA for the CDR3 is TGTGCCACCAGCAGTGAGCGAGGGAACTATGGCTACACCTTC. Translating it yields CATSSERGNYGYTF.

This clonotype was seen more than once but under ten times. The chain couples TRBV3-1 to TRBJ2-7, with 8 bases fitting TRBD1. The CDR3 has 15 residues. With V trimmed by 2 bases and J by 2 bases, 5 bases remained unmatched. The germline V gene has CDR1 LGHDT and CDR2 YNNKEL (reference sequence). The CDR3 spells CASSQTGTGPYEQYF. Here the CDR3 DNA reads TGTGCCAGCAGCCAAACCGGGACAGGACCCTACGAGCAGTACTTC.

This clonotype occurred a few times. V is TRBV20-1 and J is TRBJ1-4; TRBD1 might be the D (5 bases). The CDR3 loop spans 12 amino acids. Germline V lookup: CDR1 DFQATT, CDR2 SNEGSKA (reference sequence). Trimming removed 6 bases from V and 6 bases from J, with 11 bases in between. CDR3 sequence: CSAPRGDEKLFF. Written as DNA, the CDR3 is TGCAGTGCCCCGAGAGGGGATGAAAAACTGTTTTTT.

V and J are TRBV20-1 and TRBJ2-1; D is undetermined. The V gene lost 5 bases and the J gene lost 0 bases, with 17 bases spanning the gap. CDR1 is DFQATT, CDR2 SNEGSKA, per germline (reference sequence). The CDR3 is made up of 16 amino acids. The CDR3 DNA is TGCAGTGCTGGACGCAACACACCGAGCTCCTACAATGAGCAGTTCTTC. Encoded protein: CSAGRNTPSSYNEQFF.

This clonotype has ten or more counts. The CDR3 DNA reads as TGTGCCAGCAGCAACCGGGACAGGGGTAAGAATGAGCAGTTCTTC. Its protein is CASSNRDRGKNEQFF. The chain links TRBV7-8 to TRBJ2-1; 10 bases are shared with TRBD1. The length of the CDR3 is 15 residues. The germline V gene has CDR1 SGHVS and CDR2 FQNEAQ. J lost 7 bases, V lost 5 bases, and 8 bases had no gene match.

This sequence joins TRBV12-3 or TRBV12-4 and TRBJ2-7, with D possibly matching TRBD2 (5 bases). The CDR3 is 13 residues long. V gave up 6 bases and J gave up 6 bases, with 15 bases separating them. In DNA form, the CDR3 reads TGTGCCAGCAGCCTACCCCCGGGGAGCGAGCAGTACTTC. It specifies CASSLPPGSEQYF.

The sample holds many counts of this clonotype. The rearrangement uses TRBV5-1 and TRBJ2-1; TRBD2 agrees at 8 bases. This CDR3 is 13 amino acids long. Per the germline V gene, CDR1 is SGHRS and CDR2 is YFSETQ. Trimming at V came to 4 bases and at J to 9 bases, leaving 6 bases not matched to a gene. The CDR3 bases are TGCGCCAGCAGCGTAGCGGGGAGCGGTGAGCAGTTCTTC. It yields the protein CASSVAGSGEQFF.

The rearrangement links TRBV15 to TRBJ2-7, with 8 bases aligning to TRBD1. There are 15 residues in the CDR3. Trimming cost V 4 bases and J 1 base; bases outside gene matches: 6. Germline V gives CDR1 LNHNV, CDR2 YYDKDF (reference sequence). The DNA for the CDR3 is TGTGCCACCAGCAATGGACAGGGCCCGTCCTACGAGCAGTACTTC. As protein: CATSNGQGPSYEQYF.

This clonotype was counted a few times. The rearrangement joins TRBV19 to TRBJ1-5, with D tentatively TRBD1 (6 bases). Germline-derived CDR1 and CDR2 are LNHDA and SQIVND (reference sequence). CDR3 size: 13 residues. The ends were cut back, 6 bases at V and 3 bases at J, with 9 bases in the middle. DNA for the CDR3: TGTGCCAGTAGGGACAGCCCCAATCAGCCCCAGCATTTT. Amino acids: CASRDSPNQPQHF. Full variable domain (remainder filled in from reference TRBV19 and TRBJ1-5): DGGITQSPKYLFRKEGQNVTLSCEQNLNHDAMYWYRQDPGQGLRLIYYSQIVNDFQKGDIAEGYSVSREKKESFPLTVTSAQKNPTAFYLCASRDSPNQPQHFGDGTRLSIL.